This T cell receptor beta chain emerged from a study of siplizumab effects on memory and regulatory T cells. Study-level findings and limits: Unstimulated subsets captured only a minor fraction of alloreactive clones. Roughly 80-95% of dividing CD4+ or CD8+ clones were without an attributable naive or memory phenotype.

Per sample, 90,000 to 100,000 TCR templates were assayed. Generated by immunoSEQ multiplex PCR, the TCRdb table keeps only in-frame clones and is missing some. The sample carries 120,000 or so clones, over 85% recorded once. To note about this clone: Its target is not known.

Per germline, CDR1 SGHNT and CDR2 YYREEE (reference sequence). The CDR3 consists of 13 residues. After removal of 3 bases from V and 8 bases from J, the junction contained 6 bases not matched to a gene. The chain couples TRBV5-4 to TRBJ1-2; 8 bases align to TRBD1. The source is a human donor in good health. The sample consisted of CD4+ T cells sorted from blood. The CDR3 DNA reads TGTGCCAGCAGCTCCCGACAGGGGCAAGGCTACACCTTC. Translating it yields CASSSRQGQGYTF.